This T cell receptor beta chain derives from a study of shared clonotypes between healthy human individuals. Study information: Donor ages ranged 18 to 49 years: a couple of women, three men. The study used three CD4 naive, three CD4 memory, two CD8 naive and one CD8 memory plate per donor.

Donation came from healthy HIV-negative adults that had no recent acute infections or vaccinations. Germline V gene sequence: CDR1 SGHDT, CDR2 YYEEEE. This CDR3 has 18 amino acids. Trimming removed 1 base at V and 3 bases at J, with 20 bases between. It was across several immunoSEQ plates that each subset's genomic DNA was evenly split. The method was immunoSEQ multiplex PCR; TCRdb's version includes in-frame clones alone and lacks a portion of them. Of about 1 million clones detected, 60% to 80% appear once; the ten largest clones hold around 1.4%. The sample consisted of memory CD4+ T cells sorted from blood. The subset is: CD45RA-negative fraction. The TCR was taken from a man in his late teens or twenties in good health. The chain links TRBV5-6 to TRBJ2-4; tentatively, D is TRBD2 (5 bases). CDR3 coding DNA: TGTGCCAGCAGCTTGAAGGGTGGATCCTTACTAGGCAAAAACATTCAGTACTTC. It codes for CASSLKGGSLLGKNIQYF.